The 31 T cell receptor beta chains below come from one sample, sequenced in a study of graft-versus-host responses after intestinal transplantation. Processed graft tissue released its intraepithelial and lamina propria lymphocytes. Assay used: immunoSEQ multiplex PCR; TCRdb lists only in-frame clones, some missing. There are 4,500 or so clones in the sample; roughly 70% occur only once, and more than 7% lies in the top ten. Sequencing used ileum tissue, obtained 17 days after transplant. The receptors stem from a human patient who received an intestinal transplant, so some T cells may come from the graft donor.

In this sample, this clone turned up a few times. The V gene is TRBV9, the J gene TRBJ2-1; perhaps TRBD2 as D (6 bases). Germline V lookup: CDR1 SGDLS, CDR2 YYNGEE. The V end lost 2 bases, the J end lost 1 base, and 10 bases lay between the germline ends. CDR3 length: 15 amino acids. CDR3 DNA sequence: TGTGCCAGCAGCGTGGGGGGAAAATCCTACAATGAGCAGTTCTTC. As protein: CASSVGGKSYNEQFF.

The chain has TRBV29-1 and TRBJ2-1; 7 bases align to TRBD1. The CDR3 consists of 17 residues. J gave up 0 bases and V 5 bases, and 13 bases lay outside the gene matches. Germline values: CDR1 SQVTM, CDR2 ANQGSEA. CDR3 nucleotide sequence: TGCAGCGTTACCCCCGCGACAGGGCCCCGCTCCTACAATGAGCAGTTCTTC. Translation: CSVTPATGPRSYNEQFF.

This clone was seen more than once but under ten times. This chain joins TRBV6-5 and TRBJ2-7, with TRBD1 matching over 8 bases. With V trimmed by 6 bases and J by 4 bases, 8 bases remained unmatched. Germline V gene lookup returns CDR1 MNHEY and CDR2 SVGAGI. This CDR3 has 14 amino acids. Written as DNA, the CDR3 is TGTGCCAGCAGACGCGGACAGGGAATTTACGAGCAGTACGTC. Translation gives CASRRGQGIYEQYV.

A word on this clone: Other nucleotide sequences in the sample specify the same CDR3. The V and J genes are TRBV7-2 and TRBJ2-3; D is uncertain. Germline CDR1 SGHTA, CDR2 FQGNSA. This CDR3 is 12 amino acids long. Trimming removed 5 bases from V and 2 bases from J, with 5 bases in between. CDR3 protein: CASSSNTDTQYF. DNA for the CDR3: TGTGCCAGCAGCAGCAACACAGATACGCAGTATTTT. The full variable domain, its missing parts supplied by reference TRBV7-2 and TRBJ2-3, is GAGVSQSPSNKVTEKGKDVELRCDPISGHTALYWYRQSLGQGLEFLIYFQGNSAPDKSGLPSDRFSAERTGGSVSTLTIQRTQQEDSAVYLCASSSNTDTQYFGPGTRLTVL.

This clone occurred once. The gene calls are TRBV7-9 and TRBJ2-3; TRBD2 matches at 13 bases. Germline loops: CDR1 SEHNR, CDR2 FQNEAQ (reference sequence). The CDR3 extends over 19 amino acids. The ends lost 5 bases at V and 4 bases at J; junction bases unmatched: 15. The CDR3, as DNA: TGTGCCAGCAGCCGAATCGGTAGAGGGACTAGCGGGGAACCAGATACGCAGTATTTT. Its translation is CASSRIGRGTSGEPDTQYF.

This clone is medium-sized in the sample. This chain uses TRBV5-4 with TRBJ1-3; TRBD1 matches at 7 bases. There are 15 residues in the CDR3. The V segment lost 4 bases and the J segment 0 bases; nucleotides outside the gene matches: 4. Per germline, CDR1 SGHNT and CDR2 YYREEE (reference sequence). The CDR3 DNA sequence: TGTGCCAGCAGCCCCGACAGGGTCTCTGGAAACACCATATATTTT. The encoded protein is CASSPDRVSGNTIYF.

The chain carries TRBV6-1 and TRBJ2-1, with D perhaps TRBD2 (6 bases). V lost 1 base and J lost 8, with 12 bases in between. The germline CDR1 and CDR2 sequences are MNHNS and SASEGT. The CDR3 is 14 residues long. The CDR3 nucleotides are TGTGCCAGCAGTGAAGTGTGGGGGGTTGATGAGCAGTTCTTC. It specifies CASSEVWGVDEQFF.

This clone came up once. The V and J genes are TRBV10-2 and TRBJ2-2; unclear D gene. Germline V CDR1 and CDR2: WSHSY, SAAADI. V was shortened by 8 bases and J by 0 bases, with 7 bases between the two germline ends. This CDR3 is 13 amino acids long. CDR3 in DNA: TGCGCCAGCTTACAGCCGAACACCGGGGAGCTGTTTTTT. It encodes CASLQPNTGELFF.

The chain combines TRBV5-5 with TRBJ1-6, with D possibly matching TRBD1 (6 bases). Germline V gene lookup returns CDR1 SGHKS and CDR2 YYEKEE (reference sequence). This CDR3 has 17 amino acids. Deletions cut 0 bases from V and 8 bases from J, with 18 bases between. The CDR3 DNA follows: TGTGCCAGCAGCTTGGAGGCCTCCAGGGGCCGAGATTCACCCCTCCACTTT. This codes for CASSLEASRGRDSPLHF.

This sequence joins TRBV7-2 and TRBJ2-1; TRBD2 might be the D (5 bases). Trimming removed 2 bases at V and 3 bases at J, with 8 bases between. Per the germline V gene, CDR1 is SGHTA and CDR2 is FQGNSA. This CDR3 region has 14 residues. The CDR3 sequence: CASSLRDFYNEQFF. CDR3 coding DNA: TGTGCCAGCAGCTTACGGGATTTCTACAATGAGCAGTTCTTC.

The CDR3 is CASSLHNYGYTF. The CDR3 bases are TGTGCCAGCAGTTTACATAACTATGGCTACACCTTC. The gene calls are TRBV27 and TRBJ1-2; D gene ambiguous. Trimming left V 2 bases short and J 1 base short, with 2 bases between. CDR1 and CDR2 (germline): MNHEY, SMNVEV (reference sequence). The CDR3 has 12 residues.

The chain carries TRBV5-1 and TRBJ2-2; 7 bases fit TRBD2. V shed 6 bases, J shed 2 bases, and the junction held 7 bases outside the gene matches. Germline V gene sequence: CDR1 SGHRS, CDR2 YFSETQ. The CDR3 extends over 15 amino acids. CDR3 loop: CASNYGGGNTGELFF. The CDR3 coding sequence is TGCGCCAGCAACTATGGGGGGGGAAACACCGGGGAGCTGTTTTTT.

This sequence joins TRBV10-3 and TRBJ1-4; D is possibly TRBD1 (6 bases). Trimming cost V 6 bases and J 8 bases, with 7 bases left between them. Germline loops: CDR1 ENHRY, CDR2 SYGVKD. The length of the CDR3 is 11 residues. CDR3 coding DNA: TGTGCCATCAGCCAGGGGGAAAAACTGTTTTTT. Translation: CAISQGEKLFF.

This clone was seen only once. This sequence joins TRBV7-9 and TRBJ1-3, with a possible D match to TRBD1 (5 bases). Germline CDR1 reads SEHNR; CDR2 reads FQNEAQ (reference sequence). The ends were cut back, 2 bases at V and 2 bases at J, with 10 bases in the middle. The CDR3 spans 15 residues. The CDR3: CASSLSDRPGNTIYF. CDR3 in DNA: TGTGCCAGCAGCTTATCAGACAGACCTGGAAACACCATATATTTT.

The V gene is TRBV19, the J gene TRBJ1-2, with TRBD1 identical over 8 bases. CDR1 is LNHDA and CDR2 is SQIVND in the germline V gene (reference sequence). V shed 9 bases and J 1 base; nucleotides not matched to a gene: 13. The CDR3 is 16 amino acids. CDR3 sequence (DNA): TGTGCCAGCCTCTCCCGGGACAGGAGAAGTAACTATGGCTACACCTTC. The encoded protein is CASLSRDRRSNYGYTF.

CDR3 sequence: CASSFLGGPAETQYF. CDR3 nucleotide sequence: TGTGCCAGCAGCTTTCTTGGGGGCCCGGCTGAGACCCAGTACTTC. The V and J genes are TRBV11-2 and TRBJ2-5; perhaps TRBD1 as D (6 bases). Germline CDR1 and CDR2: SGHAT and FQNNGV. The CDR3 extends over 15 amino acids. The V end was cut by 3 bases, the J end by 5 bases, with 16 bases between.

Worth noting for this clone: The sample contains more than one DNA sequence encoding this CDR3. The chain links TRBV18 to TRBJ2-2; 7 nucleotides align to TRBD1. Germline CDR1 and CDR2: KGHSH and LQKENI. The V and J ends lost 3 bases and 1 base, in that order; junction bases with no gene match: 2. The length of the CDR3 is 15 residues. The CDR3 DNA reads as TGTGCCAGCTCACCTAGGGACAGGAACACCGGGGAGCTGTTTTTT. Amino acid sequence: CASSPRDRNTGELFF. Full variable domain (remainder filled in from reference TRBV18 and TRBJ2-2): NAGVMQNPRHLVRRRGQEARLRCSPMKGHSHVYWYRQLPEEGLKFMVYLQKENIIDESGMPKERFSAEFPKEGPSILRIQQVVRGDSAAYFCASSPRDRNTGELFFGEGSRLTVL.

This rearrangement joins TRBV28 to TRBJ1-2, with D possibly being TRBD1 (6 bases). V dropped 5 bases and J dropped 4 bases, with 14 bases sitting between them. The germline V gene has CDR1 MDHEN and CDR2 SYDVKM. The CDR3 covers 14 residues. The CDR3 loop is CASSLQGPLYGYTF. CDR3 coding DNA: TGTGCCAGCAGTCTACAGGGCCCTCTCTATGGCTACACCTTC.

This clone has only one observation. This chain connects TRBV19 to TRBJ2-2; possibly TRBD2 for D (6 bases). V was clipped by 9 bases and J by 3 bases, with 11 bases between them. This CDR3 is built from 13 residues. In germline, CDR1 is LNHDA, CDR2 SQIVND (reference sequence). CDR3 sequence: CASPGLHTGELFF. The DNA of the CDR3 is TGTGCCAGCCCGGGACTTCACACCGGGGAGCTGTTTTTT.

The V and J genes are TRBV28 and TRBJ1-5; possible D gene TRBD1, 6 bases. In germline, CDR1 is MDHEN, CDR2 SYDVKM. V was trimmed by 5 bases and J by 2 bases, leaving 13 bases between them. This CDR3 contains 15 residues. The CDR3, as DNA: TGTGCCAGCAGTCCGCTGGGACACCGCAATCAGCCCCAGCATTTT. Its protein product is CASSPLGHRNQPQHF.

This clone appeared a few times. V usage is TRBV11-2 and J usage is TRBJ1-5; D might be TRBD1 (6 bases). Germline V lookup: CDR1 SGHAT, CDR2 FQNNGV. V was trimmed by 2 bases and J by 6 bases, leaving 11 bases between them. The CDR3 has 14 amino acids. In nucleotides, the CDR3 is TGTGCCAGCAGCTTAACAGGGTGGAGTCAGCCCCAGCATTTT. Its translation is CASSLTGWSQPQHF.

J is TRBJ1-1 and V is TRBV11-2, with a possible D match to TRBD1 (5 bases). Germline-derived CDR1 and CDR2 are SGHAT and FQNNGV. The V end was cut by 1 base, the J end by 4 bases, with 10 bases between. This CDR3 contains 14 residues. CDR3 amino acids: CASSLGSRVTEAFF. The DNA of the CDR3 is TGTGCCAGCAGCTTAGGAAGCAGGGTCACTGAAGCTTTCTTT.

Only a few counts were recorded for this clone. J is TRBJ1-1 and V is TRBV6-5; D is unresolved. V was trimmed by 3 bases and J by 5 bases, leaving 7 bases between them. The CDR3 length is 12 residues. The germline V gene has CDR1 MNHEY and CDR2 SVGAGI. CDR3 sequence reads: CASSYHRTEAFF. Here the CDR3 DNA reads TGTGCCAGCAGTTATCACAGAACTGAAGCTTTCTTT.

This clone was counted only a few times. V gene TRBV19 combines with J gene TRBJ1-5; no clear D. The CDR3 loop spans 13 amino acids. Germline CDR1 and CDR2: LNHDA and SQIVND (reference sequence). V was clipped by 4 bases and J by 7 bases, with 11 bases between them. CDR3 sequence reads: CASSRGWRQPQHF. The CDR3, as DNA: TGTGCCAGTAGTAGAGGGTGGAGGCAGCCCCAGCATTTT.

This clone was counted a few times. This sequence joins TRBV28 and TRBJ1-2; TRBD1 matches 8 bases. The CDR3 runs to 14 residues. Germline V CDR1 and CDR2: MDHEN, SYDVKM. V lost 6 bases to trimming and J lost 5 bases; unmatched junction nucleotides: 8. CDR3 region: CASRGRTGRYGYTF. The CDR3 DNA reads TGTGCCAGCAGGGGTAGGACAGGGAGGTATGGCTACACCTTC.

CDR3 coding DNA: TGCGCCAGCAGCGGAACGGGACTAGCGGCAGATACGCAGTATTTT. It codes for CASSGTGLAADTQYF. The chain carries TRBV5-1 and TRBJ2-3; 11 bases line up with TRBD2. This CDR3 comprises 15 residues. The V gene's germline CDR1 is SGHRS and CDR2 YFSETQ. The trim removed 4 bases at V and 4 bases at J, leaving 5 bases unmatched.

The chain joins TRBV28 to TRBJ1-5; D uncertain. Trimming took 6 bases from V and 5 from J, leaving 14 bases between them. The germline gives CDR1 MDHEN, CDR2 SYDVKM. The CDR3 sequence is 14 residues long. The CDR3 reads CASRRGWEHQPQHF. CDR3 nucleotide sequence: TGTGCCAGCAGGCGGGGTTGGGAGCATCAGCCCCAGCATTTT. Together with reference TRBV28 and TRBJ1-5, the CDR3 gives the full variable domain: DVKVTQSSRYLVKRTGEKVFLECVQDMDHENMFWYRQDPGLGLRLIYFSYDVKMKEKGDIPEGYSVSREKKERFSLILESASTNQTSMYLCASRRGWEHQPQHFGDGTRLSIL.

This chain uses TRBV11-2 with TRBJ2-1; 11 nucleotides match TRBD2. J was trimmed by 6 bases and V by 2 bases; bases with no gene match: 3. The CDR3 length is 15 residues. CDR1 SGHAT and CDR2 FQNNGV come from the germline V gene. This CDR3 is CASSLTSGGLNEQFF. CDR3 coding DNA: TGTGCCAGCAGCTTAACTAGCGGGGGTCTCAATGAGCAGTTCTTC. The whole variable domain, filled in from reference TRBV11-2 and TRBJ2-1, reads EAGVAQSPRYKIIEKRQSVAFWCNPISGHATLYWYQQILGQGPKLLIQFQNNGVVDDSQLPKDRFSAERLKGVDSTLKIQPAKLEDSAVYLCASSLTSGGLNEQFFGPGTRLTVL.

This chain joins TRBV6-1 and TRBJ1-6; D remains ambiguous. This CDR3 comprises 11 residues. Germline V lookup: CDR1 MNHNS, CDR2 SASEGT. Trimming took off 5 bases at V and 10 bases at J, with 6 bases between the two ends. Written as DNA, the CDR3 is TGTGCCAGCAGTTATAGATCACCCCTCCACTTT. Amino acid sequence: CASSYRSPLHF.

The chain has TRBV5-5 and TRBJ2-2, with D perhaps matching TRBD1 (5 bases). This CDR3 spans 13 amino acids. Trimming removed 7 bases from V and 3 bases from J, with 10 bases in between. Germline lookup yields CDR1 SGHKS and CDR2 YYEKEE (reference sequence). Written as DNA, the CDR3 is TGTGCCAGCCTCTGGGGCGACACCGGGGAGCTGTTTTTT. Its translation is CASLWGDTGELFF.

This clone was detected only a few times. The CDR3 sequence is CASSFLTSGGTDTQYF. The CDR3 DNA follows: TGTGCCAGCAGTTTTTTGACTAGCGGGGGCACAGATACGCAGTATTTT. The V and J genes are TRBV28 and TRBJ2-3; TRBD2 matches at 11 bases. Trimming at V came to 3 bases and at J to 1 base, leaving 3 bases not matched to a gene. The CDR3 covers 16 residues. The V gene's germline CDR1 is MDHEN and CDR2 SYDVKM.